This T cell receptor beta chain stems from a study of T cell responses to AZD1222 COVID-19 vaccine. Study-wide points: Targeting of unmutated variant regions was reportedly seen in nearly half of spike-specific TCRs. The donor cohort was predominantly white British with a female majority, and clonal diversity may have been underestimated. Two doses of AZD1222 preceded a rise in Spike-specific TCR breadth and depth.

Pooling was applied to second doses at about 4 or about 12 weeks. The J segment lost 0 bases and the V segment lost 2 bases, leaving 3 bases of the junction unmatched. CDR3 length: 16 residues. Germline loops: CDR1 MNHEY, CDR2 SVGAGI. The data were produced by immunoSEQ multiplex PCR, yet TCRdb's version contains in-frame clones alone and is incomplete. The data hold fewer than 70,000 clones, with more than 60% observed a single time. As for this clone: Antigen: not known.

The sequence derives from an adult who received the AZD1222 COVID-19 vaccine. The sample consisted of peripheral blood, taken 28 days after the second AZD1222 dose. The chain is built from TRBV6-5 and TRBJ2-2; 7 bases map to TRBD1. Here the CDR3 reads CASSYGDRANTGELFF. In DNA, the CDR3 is TGTGCCAGCAGTTACGGGGACAGAGCGAACACCGGGGAGCTGTTTTTT.